This T cell receptor beta chain was recorded in a study of blood T cell repertoires in COVID-19. For the study at large: T cells, B-cell-depleted T cells, or PBMCs supplied cDNA or gDNA.

The authors' processing: Counts of nucleated cells, estimated from reference gene primer amplification, were obtained. Sequenced by immunoSEQ multiplex PCR; TCRdb stores in-frame clones only, minus some. The DNA was the basis for D and trimming; V, J and clone size are from that table. The sample shows hundreds of thousands of clones, about 94% of them seen only once. Followed longitudinally, the Seattle patients had been enrolled during active infection. CDR1 is SGHRS and CDR2 is YFSETQ in the germline V gene. V was clipped by 0 bases and J by 3 bases; unmatched bases: 9. This CDR3 comprises 18 residues. This clone was counted once.

The source material was peripheral blood. The chain carries TRBV5-1 and TRBJ2-6; TRBD1 matches 7 bases. This TCR came from a man in his sixties with COVID-19, enrolled during active disease. The CDR3 DNA follows: TGCGCCAGCAGCTTGGATGGGACAGTTCTAAGTGGGGCCAACGTCCTGACTTTC. Protein sequence: CASSLDGTVLSGANVLTF.